This T cell receptor (beta chain) was sequenced during a study of neurological immune-mediated disorders. Whole-study findings and limits: Multiple sclerosis, the disease with the least TCR clonal expansion, fell below healthy controls, whereas HTLV-1-associated myelopathy showed the most.

The table lists this clonotype with many counts. The antigen is not known. Over 160 million TCR-beta sequences from 15-18 subjects were obtained in each sequencing run. Using its own MiXCR run on the 5' RACE reads, TCRdb lists one record per CDR3 protein. The repertoire includes approximately 77,000 distinct CDR3 sequences, about 9.5% of them detected once, and 1.5% to 2% sits in the top ten. This clonotype was sampled from a man aged 45-65 years in good health. The sequenced material came from PBMCs.

Here the CDR3 DNA reads TGTGCCATCAGTCCCCTACAGGGGGTCACAGATACGCAGTATTTT. Protein: CAISPLQGVTDTQYF. The genes are TRBV10-3 and TRBJ2-3; 8 bases map to TRBD1. Germline V gene lookup returns CDR1 ENHRY and CDR2 SYGVKD. The CDR3 consists of 15 residues. With V trimmed by 5 bases and J by 2 bases, 6 bases remained unmatched.